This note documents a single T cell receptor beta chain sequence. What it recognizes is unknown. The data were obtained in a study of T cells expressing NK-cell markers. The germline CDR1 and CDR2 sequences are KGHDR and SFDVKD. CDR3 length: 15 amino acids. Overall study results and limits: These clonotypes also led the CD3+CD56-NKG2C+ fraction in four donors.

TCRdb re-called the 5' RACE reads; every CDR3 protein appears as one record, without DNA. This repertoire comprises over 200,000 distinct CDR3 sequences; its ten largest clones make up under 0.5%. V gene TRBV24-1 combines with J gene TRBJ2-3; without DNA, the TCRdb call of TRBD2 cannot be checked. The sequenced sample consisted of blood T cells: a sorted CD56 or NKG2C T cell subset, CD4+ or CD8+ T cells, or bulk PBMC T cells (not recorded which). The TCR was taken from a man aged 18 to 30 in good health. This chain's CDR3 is CATSEPGLAGNTQYF.